A single TCR beta chain is shown here with its context. Antigen: not known. This sample stems from a study of T cells in Graves' hyperthyroidism and ophthalmopathy. Across the whole study: Initial diagnosis, before any treatment, was when peripheral blood was collected. The study's findings and limits: Clonotypes that were expanded in thyroid above 0.001 mostly appeared in blood too.

Blood was obtained at the first hyperthyroidism diagnosis, which preceded any ophthalmopathy symptoms. The CDR3 is 15 amino acids. The germline V gene has CDR1 MDHEN and CDR2 SYDVKM. Trimming at V came to 5 bases and at J to 9 bases, leaving 9 bases not matched to a gene. From RNA transcripts, TCR beta CDR3 regions were amplified. A set of HTBI primers served as the primers for a first-round RT-PCR of the TCR CDR3. TCRdb reprocessed the multiplex PCR reads via MiXCR and lists one record per CDR3 protein. The sample has approximately 260,000 distinct CDR3 sequences; 13% to 15% are singletons. The source material was blood. V usage is TRBV28 and J usage is TRBJ2-1; 11 positions agree with TRBD2. The sequence came from a woman aged 45 to 65 with Graves' hyperthyroidism that later progressed to Graves' ophthalmopathy. The CDR3 here is CASSLAGLAEGEQFF. For the CDR3, the DNA is TGTGCCAGCAGTCTGGCGGGACTAGCGGAGGGTGAGCAGTTCTTC.